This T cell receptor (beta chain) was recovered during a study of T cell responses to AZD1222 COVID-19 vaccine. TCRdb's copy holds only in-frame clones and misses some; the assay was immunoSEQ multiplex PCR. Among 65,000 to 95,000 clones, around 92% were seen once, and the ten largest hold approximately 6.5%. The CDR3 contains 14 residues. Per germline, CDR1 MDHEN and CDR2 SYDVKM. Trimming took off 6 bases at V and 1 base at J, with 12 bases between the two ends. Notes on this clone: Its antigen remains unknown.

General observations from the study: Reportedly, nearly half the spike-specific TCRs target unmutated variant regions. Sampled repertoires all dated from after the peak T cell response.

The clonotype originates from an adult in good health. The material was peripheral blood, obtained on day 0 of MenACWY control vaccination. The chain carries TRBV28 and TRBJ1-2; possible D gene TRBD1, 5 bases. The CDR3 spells CASSHDGGNYGYTF. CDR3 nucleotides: TGTGCCAGCAGCCATGACGGGGGTAACTATGGCTACACCTTC.